A single sample is the source of the 19 T cell receptor beta chains below, sequenced in a study of cytomegalovirus exposure and HLA in healthy donors (dated 2017 in TCRdb). Libraries were made using the immunoSEQ multiplex PCR assay. A mixture of 60 forward primers for TCR Vbeta segments and 13 reverse primers for TCR Jbeta segments was used in the multiplex PCR. As stored in TCRdb, this immuneACCESS dataset retains in-frame rearrangements with V and J assigned. A fraction of the clones does not appear; measured against another copy, unresolved V genes explain less than half of the discrepancy, and the remainder lacks a known reason. The sample table shows tens of thousands of clones, and 76% are seen once. The leading ten clones occupy 3% to 3.5% of the sample. What was sequenced was PBMCs. These TCRs come from a young man in good health and CMV-seronegative.

J is TRBJ1-1 and V is TRBV5-1; 7 bases are a match to TRBD1. The V segment lost 4 bases and the J segment 5 bases; nucleotides outside the gene matches: 11. The CDR3 extends over 15 amino acids. CDR1 is SGHRS and CDR2 is YFSETQ in the germline V gene. CDR3 loop: CASSPPRQGGTEAFF. CDR3 DNA sequence: TGCGCCAGCAGCCCCCCCCGACAGGGTGGGACTGAAGCTTTCTTT.

CDR3 in DNA: TGTGCCAGCAGTTGGGGCAGGTCCAGAGGTCAGCCCCAGCATTTT. The encoded protein is CASSWGRSRGQPQHF. The chain recombines TRBV27 with TRBJ1-5, with D possibly matching TRBD1 (5 bases). This CDR3 is 15 amino acids long. The V end was cut by 4 bases, the J end by 6 bases, with 16 bases between. Germline-derived CDR1 and CDR2 are MNHEY and SMNVEV (reference sequence).

This chain uses TRBV18 with TRBJ1-6; D uncertain. This CDR3 spans 14 amino acids. The V gene lost 6 bases and the J gene lost 5 bases, with 11 bases spanning the gap. Germline lookup yields CDR1 KGHSH and CDR2 LQKENI. CDR3 amino acids: CASSGGNNNSPLHF. The CDR3 bases are TGTGCCAGCTCGGGAGGGAATAATAATTCACCCCTCCACTTT.

This clone has a single count. CDR3 nucleotide sequence: TGTGCCAGCAGCCCCCGCGGGGGACCCACAGATACGCAGTATTTT. It specifies CASSPRGGPTDTQYF. V gene TRBV28 combines with J gene TRBJ2-3, with 7 bases fitting TRBD2. CDR3 length equals 15 residues. V was pared by 6 bases and J by 2 bases, with 8 bases of the junction left unmatched. Germline loops: CDR1 MDHEN, CDR2 SYDVKM.

J is TRBJ2-3 and V is TRBV19, with 11 nucleotides matching TRBD2. This CDR3 has 15 residues. After removal of 3 bases from V and 9 bases from J, the junction contained 8 bases not matched to a gene. Germline assignment: CDR1 LNHDA and CDR2 SQIVND (reference sequence). The CDR3 sequence is CASSMGSGGGQTQYF. DNA for the CDR3: TGTGCCAGTAGTATGGGTAGCGGGGGGGGACAGACGCAGTATTTT.

This clone has just one count. The chain recombines TRBV29-1 with TRBJ2-3, with 11 nucleotides matching TRBD1. CDR3 length: 17 residues. The J segment lost 4 bases and the V segment lost 4 bases, leaving 13 bases of the junction unmatched. The germline gives CDR1 SQVTM, CDR2 ANQGSEA. The CDR3 coding sequence is TGCAGCGTTGTGAAATCAGGGACAGGGGGTAGTGCAGATACGCAGTATTTT. Its protein is CSVVKSGTGGSADTQYF.

The chain combines TRBV4-3 with TRBJ1-4, with D perhaps matching TRBD1 (6 bases). The ends were cut back, 0 bases at V and 1 base at J, with 6 bases in the middle. The CDR3 is 15 residues long. Per the germline V gene, CDR1 is LGHNA and CDR2 is YSLEER. The CDR3 spells CASSQDRGTNEKLFF. The CDR3 DNA is TGCGCCAGCAGCCAAGACAGGGGAACTAATGAAAAACTGTTTTTT.

This clone was recorded a few times. The V and J genes are TRBV6-1 and TRBJ2-7; 11 nucleotides agree with TRBD1. Germline CDR1 MNHNS, CDR2 SASEGT. The CDR3 consists of 15 residues. V shed 9 bases and J 3 bases; nucleotides not matched to a gene: 10. Written as DNA, the CDR3 is TGTGCCAGTAGCCAGCCGGGACAGGGGGTCTACGAGCAGTACGTC. Amino acids: CASSQPGQGVYEQYV.

Here the CDR3 DNA reads TGCGCCAGCAGATCATCGCATCCAGGGACAGACTATGGCTACACCTTC. This gives the protein CASRSSHPGTDYGYTF. The V and J genes are TRBV5-1 and TRBJ1-2; 7 bases agree with TRBD1. The CDR3 length is 16 residues. CDR1 is SGHRS and CDR2 is YFSETQ in the germline V gene. V gave up 5 bases and J gave up 3 bases; unmatched junction bases: 13.

The chain employs TRBV5-6 and TRBJ2-5, with 9 bases that match TRBD2. The V and J ends lost 6 bases and 4 bases, in that order; junction bases with no gene match: 7. The CDR3 sequence is 14 residues long. Looked up from germline, CDR1 is SGHDT and CDR2 is YYEEEE. CDR3 protein: CASIKRAGGETQYF. The CDR3 region has the DNA TGTGCCAGCATCAAGAGAGCGGGGGGAGAGACCCAGTACTTC.

The chain employs TRBV27 and TRBJ1-6, with TRBD1 as a possible D gene (5 bases). The CDR3 is 15 amino acids. V lost 6 bases and J 5 bases, leaving 14 bases between the germline ends. Germline loops: CDR1 MNHEY, CDR2 SMNVEV (reference sequence). DNA of the CDR3: TGTGCCAGCAGACCAGGGAGGCCAAATAATTCACCCCTCCACTTT. This codes for CASRPGRPNNSPLHF.

The rearrangement links TRBV19 to TRBJ1-2; D gene unclear. The CDR3 spans 14 residues. Germline V gene lookup returns CDR1 LNHDA and CDR2 SQIVND (reference sequence). V lost 5 bases to trimming and J lost 5 bases, with 15 bases between them. The CDR3 loop reads CASSPSPTHYGYTF. CDR3 bases: TGTGCCAGTAGTCCTAGCCCGACCCATTATGGCTACACCTTC.

V usage is TRBV27 and J usage is TRBJ2-7; D is perhaps TRBD1 (6 bases). V lost 4 bases to trimming and J lost 3 bases, with 13 bases between them. Germline-derived CDR1 and CDR2 are MNHEY and SMNVEV (reference sequence). This CDR3 region has 14 residues. CDR3 bases: TGTGCCAGCAGTTCCCCGGGACATATCTACGAGCAGTACTTC. It is translated as CASSSPGHIYEQYF.

The chain employs TRBV27 and TRBJ2-1; 9 bases align to TRBD1. V shed 5 bases and J 2 bases; nucleotides not matched to a gene: 4. CDR3 length equals 15 residues. The germline V gene has CDR1 MNHEY and CDR2 SMNVEV (reference sequence). As DNA, the CDR3 is TGTGCCAGCAGTGTGACAGGGGGAGCCTACAATGAGCAGTTCTTC. This translates into CASSVTGGAYNEQFF.

The chain employs TRBV5-1 and TRBJ1-2, with 9 bases matching TRBD1. The CDR3 spans 15 residues. Germline assignment: CDR1 SGHRS and CDR2 YFSETQ. Trimming at V came to 4 bases and at J to 5 bases, leaving 9 bases not matched to a gene. CDR3: CASSADRGKPYGYTF. In nucleotides, the CDR3 is TGCGCCAGCAGCGCTGACAGGGGGAAACCTTATGGCTACACCTTC.

The CDR3 nucleotides read TGTGCCAGCAGTGTGGGGGGCGGGGGACGGAACACCGGGGAGCTGTTTTTT. Its protein product is CASSVGGGGRNTGELFF. V gene TRBV6-1 combines with J gene TRBJ2-2; tentatively, D is TRBD2 (7 bases). The ends were cut back, 4 bases at V and 1 base at J, with 16 bases in the middle. The CDR3 is 17 residues long. The germline V gene encodes CDR1 MNHNS and CDR2 SASEGT.

This clone was counted between two and nine times. The chain has TRBV6-1 and TRBJ1-6; D possibly corresponds to TRBD1 (5 bases). The germline V and J ends were trimmed by 1 base and 4 bases, with 8 bases remaining between them. The CDR3 has 15 residues. Per the germline V gene, CDR1 is MNHNS and CDR2 is SASEGT. The CDR3 region has the DNA TGTGCCAGCAGTGAAGTCGGGGGATATAATTCACCCCTCCACTTT. Protein: CASSEVGGYNSPLHF.

V gene TRBV28 combines with J gene TRBJ2-3; maybe TRBD2 (6 bases). Trimming took 5 bases from V and 2 from J, leaving 14 bases between them. Germline values: CDR1 MDHEN, CDR2 SYDVKM. This CDR3 has 15 amino acids. This CDR3 reads CASSPSAGFTDTQYF. The CDR3 DNA is TGTGCCAGCAGTCCCTCGGCGGGGTTCACAGATACGCAGTATTTT.

J is TRBJ2-7 and V is TRBV29-1; 7 bases fit TRBD1. With V trimmed by 6 bases and J by 4 bases, 6 bases remained unmatched. This CDR3 region has 12 residues. Per germline, CDR1 SQVTM and CDR2 ANQGSEA. The CDR3 sequence is CSVLRQGYEQYF. The CDR3 DNA reads TGCAGCGTCTTAAGACAGGGATACGAGCAGTACTTC.